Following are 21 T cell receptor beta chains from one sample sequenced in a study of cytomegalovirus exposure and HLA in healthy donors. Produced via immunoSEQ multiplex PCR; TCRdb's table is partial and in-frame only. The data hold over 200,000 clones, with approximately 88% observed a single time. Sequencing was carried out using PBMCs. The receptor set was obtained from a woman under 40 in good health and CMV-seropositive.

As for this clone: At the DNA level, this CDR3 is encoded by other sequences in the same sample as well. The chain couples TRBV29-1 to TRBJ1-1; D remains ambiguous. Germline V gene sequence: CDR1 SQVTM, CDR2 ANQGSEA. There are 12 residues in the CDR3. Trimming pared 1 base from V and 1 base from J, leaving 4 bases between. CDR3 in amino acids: CSVEGRNTEAFF. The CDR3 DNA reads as TGCAGCGTTGAAGGTAGGAACACTGAAGCTTTCTTT.

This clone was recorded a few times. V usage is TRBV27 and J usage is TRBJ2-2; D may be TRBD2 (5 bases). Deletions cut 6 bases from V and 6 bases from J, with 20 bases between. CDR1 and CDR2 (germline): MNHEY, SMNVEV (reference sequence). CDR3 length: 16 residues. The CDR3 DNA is TGTGCCAGCAGCCAGACCAATACCTTGCGGGCCGGGGAGCTGTTTTTT. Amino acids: CASSQTNTLRAGELFF.

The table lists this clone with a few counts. The CDR3 is CATKLKGLGEQYF. Here the CDR3 DNA reads TGTGCCACTAAGCTCAAGGGCTTGGGAGAGCAGTACTTC. V usage is TRBV21-1 and J usage is TRBJ2-7. TRBV21-1 is deemed a pseudogene. This CDR3 is 13 amino acids long.

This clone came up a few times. This CDR3 is CASSDSAGGYNEQFF. Written as DNA, the CDR3 is TGTGCCAGCAGTGACTCAGCGGGAGGTTACAATGAGCAGTTCTTC. V and J are TRBV6-4 and TRBJ2-1; 9 positions match TRBD2. CDR3 length equals 15 residues. Unmatched junction bases numbered 1, after V lost 0 bases and J lost 4 bases. Germline loops: CDR1 MRHNA, CDR2 SNTAGT.

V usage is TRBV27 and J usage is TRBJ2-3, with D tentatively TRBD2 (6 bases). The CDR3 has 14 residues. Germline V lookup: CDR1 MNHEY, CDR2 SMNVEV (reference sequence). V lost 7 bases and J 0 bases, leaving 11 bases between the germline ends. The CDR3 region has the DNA TGTGCCAGCAAGGGCGGGACTAGCACAGATACGCAGTATTTT. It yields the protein CASKGGTSTDTQYF.

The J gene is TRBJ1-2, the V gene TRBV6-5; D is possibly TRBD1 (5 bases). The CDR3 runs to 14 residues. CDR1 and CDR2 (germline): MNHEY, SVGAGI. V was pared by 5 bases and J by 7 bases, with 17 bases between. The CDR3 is CASSKTAAHSGYTF. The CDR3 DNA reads TGTGCCAGCAGTAAGACAGCGGCCCACTCTGGCTACACCTTC.

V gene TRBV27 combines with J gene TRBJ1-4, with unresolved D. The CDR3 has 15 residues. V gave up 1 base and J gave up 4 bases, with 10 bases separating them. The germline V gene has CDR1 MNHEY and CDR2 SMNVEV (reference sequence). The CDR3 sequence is CASSLYGDNNEKLFF. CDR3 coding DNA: TGTGCCAGCAGTTTATATGGTGACAATAATGAAAAACTGTTTTTT.

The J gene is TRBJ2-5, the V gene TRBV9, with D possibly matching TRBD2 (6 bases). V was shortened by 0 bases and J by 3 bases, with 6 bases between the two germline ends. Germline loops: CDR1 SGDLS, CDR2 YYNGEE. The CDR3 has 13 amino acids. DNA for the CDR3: TGTGCCAGCAGCGTAGGGGGGGAAGAGACCCAGTACTTC. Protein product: CASSVGGEETQYF. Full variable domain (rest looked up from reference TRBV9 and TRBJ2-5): DSGVTQTPKHLITATGQRVTLRCSPRSGDLSVYWYQQSLDQGLQFLIQYYNGEERAKGNILERFSAQQFPDLHSELNLSSLELGDSALYFCASSVGGEETQYFGPGTRLLVL.

The CDR3: CASKGSVRYEQYF. In DNA, the CDR3 is TGTGCCAGCAAAGGCTCAGTTCGGTACGAGCAGTACTTC. This sequence joins TRBV28 and TRBJ2-7, with D uncertain. Germline V gives CDR1 MDHEN, CDR2 SYDVKM. V gave up 7 bases and J gave up 4 bases, with 14 bases separating them. This CDR3 is 13 amino acids long.

The CDR3 DNA sequence: TGCAGTCGTCATCTTCTGGATACGCAGTATTTT. It yields the protein CSRHLLDTQYF. This sequence joins TRBV20-1 and TRBJ2-3, with unresolved D. Germline V gene lookup returns CDR1 DFQATT and CDR2 SNEGSKA (reference sequence). V dropped 8 bases and J dropped 6 bases, with 12 bases sitting between them. The CDR3 has 11 amino acids.

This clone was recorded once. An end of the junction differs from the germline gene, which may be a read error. CDR3 region: CSVEDYQLPF. The CDR3 DNA reads TGCAGCGTTGAAGATTATCAGTTACCCTTC. The rearrangement joins TRBV29-1 to TRBJ1-2; D is undetermined. The CDR3 is 10 amino acids. CDR1 and CDR2 (germline): SQVTM, ANQGSEA.

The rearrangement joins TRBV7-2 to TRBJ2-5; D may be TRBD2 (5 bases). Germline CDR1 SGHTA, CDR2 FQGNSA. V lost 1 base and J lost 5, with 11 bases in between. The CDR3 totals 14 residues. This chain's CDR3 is CASSLEVGAETQYF. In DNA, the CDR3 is TGTGCCAGCAGCTTAGAAGTGGGAGCCGAGACCCAGTACTTC.

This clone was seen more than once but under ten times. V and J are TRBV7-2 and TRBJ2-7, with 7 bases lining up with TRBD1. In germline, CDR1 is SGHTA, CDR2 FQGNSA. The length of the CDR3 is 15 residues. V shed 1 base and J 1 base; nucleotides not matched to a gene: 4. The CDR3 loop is CASSLELGQSYEQYF. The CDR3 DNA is TGTGCCAGCAGCTTAGAGTTGGGACAGTCCTACGAGCAGTACTTC.

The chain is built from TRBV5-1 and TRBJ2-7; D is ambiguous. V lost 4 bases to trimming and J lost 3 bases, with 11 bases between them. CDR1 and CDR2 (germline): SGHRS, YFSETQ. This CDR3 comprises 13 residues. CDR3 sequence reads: CASSPRLDYEQYF. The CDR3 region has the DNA TGCGCCAGCAGCCCACGACTCGACTACGAGCAGTACTTC.

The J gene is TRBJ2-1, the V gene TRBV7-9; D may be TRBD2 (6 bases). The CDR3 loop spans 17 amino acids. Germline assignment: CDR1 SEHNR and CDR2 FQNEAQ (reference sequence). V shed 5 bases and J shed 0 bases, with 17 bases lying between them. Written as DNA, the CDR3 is TGTGCCAGCAGCCCGGGTCTTAGCGGTAGCTCCTACAATGAGCAGTTCTTC. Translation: CASSPGLSGSSYNEQFF.

The CDR3 loop reads CASSPRDRGHSTEAFF. DNA of the CDR3: TGTGCCAGCAGCCCAAGGGACAGGGGGCATAGTACTGAAGCTTTCTTT. The chain couples TRBV5-6 to TRBJ1-1; 12 nucleotides match TRBD1. Germline V gives CDR1 SGHDT, CDR2 YYEEEE. This CDR3 region has 16 residues. The ends lost 4 bases at V and 5 bases at J; junction bases unmatched: 9. Filled out from reference TRBV5-6 and TRBJ1-1, the complete variable domain reads DAGVTQSPTHLIKTRGQQVTLRCSPKSGHDTVSWYQQALGQGPQFIFQYYEEEERQRGNFPDRFSGHQFPNYSSELNVNALLLGDSALYLCASSPRDRGHSTEAFFGQGTRLTVV.

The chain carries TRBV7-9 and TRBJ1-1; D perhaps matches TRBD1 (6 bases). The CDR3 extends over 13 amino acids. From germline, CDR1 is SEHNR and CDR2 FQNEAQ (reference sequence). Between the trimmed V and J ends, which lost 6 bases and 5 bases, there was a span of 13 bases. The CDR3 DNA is TGTGCCAGCAGACAGGGCGGATTGACTGAAGCTTTCTTT. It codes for CASRQGGLTEAFF.

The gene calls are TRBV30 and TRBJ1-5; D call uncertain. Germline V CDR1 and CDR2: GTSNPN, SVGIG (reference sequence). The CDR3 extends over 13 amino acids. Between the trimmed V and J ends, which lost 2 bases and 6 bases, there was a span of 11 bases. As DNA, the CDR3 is TGTGCCTGGAGTAGCTCCTCTGGTCAGCCCCAGCATTTT. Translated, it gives CAWSSSSGQPQHF. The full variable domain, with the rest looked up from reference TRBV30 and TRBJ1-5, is SQTIHQWPATLVQPVGSPLSLECTVEGTSNPNLYWYRQAAGRGLQLLFYSVGIGQISSEVPQNLSASRPQDRQFILSSKKLLLSDSGFYLCAWSSSSGQPQHFGDGTRLSIL.

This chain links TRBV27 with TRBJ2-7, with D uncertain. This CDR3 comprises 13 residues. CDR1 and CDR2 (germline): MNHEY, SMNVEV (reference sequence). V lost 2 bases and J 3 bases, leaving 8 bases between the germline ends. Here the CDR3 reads CASSLAADYEQYF. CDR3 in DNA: TGTGCCAGCAGTTTAGCGGCAGACTACGAGCAGTACTTC.

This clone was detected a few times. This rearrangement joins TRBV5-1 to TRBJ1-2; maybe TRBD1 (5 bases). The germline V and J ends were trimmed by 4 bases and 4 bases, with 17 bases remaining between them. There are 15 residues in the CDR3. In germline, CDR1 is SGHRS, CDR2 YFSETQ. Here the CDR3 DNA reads TGCGCCAGCAGCAGAACCTACCGGGACGGCTATGGCTACACCTTC. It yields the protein CASSRTYRDGYGYTF.

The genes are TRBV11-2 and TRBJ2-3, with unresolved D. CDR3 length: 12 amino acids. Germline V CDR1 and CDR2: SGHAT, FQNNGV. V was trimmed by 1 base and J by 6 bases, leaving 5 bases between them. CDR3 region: CASSLVVDTQYF. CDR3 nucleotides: TGTGCCAGCAGCTTAGTCGTTGATACGCAGTATTTT.